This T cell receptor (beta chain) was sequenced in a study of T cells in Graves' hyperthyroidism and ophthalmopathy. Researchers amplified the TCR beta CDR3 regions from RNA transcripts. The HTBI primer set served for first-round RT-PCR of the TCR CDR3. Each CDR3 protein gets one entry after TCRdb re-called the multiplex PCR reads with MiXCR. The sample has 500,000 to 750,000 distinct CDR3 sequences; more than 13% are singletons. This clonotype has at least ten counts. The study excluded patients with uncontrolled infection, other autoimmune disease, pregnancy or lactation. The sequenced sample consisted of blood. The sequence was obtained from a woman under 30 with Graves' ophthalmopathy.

The CDR3 region is CSAREAVSYNEQFF. For the CDR3, the DNA is TGCAGTGCTAGAGAAGCGGTATCCTACAATGAGCAGTTCTTC. The gene calls are TRBV20-1 and TRBJ2-1, with D perhaps TRBD2 (5 bases). Trimming pared 0 bases from V and 1 base from J, leaving 7 bases between. The germline gives CDR1 DFQATT, CDR2 SNEGSKA (reference sequence). The CDR3 runs 14 residues.